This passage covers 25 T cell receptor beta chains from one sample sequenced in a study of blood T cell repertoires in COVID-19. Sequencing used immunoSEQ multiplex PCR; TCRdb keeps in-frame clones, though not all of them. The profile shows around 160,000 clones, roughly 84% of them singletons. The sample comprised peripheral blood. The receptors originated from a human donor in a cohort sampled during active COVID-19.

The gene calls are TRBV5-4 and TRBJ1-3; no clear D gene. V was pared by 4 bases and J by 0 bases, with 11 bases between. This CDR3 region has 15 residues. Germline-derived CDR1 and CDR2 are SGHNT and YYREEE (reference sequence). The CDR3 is CASSEGLGSGNTIYF. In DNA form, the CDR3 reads TGTGCCAGCAGCGAGGGCCTGGGCTCTGGAAACACCATATATTTT.

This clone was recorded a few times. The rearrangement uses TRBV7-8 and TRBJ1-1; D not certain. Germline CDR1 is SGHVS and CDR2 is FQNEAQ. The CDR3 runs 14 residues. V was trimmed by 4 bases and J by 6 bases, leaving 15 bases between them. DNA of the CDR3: TGTGCCAGCAGCTCGTCCGCCCCTATCTCTGAAGCTTTCTTT. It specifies CASSSSAPISEAFF. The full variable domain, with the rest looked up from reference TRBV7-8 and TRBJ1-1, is GAGVSQSPRYKVAKRGQDVALRCDPISGHVSLFWYQQALGQGPEFLTYFQNEAQLDKSGLPSDRFFAERPEGSVSTLKIQRTQQEDSAVYLCASSSSAPISEAFFGQGTRLTVV.

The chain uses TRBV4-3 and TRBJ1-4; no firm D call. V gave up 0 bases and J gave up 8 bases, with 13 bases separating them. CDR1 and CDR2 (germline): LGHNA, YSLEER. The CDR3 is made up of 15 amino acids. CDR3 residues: CASSQDPTYREKLFF. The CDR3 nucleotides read TGCGCCAGCAGCCAAGACCCCACCTACCGGGAAAAACTGTTTTTT.

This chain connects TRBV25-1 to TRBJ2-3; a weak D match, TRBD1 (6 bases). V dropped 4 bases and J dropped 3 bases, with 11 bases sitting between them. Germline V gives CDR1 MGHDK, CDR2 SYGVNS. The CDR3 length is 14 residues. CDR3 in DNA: TGTGCCAGCAGTGTAGGGGGTCTAACAGATACGCAGTATTTT. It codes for CASSVGGLTDTQYF.

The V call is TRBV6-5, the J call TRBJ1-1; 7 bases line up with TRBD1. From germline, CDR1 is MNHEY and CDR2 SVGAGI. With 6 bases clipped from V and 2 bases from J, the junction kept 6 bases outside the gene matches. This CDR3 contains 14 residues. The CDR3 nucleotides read TGTGCCAGCAGCCCGACAGGGATCAACACTGAAGCTTTCTTT. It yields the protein CASSPTGINTEAFF.

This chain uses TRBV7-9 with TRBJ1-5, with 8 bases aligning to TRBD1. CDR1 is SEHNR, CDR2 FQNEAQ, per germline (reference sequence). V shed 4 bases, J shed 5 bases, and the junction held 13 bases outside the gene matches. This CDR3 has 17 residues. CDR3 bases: TGTGCCAGCAGCTCAGAAGGACAGGGCACGAGTGATCAGCCCCAGCATTTT. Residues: CASSSEGQGTSDQPQHF.

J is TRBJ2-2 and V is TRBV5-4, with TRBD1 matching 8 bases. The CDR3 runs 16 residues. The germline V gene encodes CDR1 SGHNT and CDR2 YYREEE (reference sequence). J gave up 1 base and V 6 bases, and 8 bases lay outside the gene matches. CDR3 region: CASITKGTGNTGELFF. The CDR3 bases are TGTGCCAGCATCACCAAAGGGACAGGGAACACCGGGGAGCTGTTTTTT. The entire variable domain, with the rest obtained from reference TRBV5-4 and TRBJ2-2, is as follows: ETGVTQSPTHLIKTRGQQVTLRCSSQSGHNTVSWYQQALGQGPQFIFQYYREEENGRGNFPPRFSGLQFPNYSSELNVNALELDDSALYLCASITKGTGNTGELFFGEGSRLTVL.

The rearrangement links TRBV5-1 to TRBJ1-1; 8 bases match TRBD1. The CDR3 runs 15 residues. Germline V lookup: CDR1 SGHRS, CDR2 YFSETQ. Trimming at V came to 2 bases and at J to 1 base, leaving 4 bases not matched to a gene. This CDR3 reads CASSFSGTGNTEAFF. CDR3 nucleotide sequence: TGCGCCAGCAGCTTCTCCGGGACAGGGAACACTGAAGCTTTCTTT. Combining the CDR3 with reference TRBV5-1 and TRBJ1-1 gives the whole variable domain KAGVTQTPRYLIKTRGQQVTLSCSPISGHRSVSWYQQTPGQGLQFLFEYFSETQRNKGNFPGRFSGRQFSNSRSEMNVSTLELGDSALYLCASSFSGTGNTEAFFGQGTRLTVV.

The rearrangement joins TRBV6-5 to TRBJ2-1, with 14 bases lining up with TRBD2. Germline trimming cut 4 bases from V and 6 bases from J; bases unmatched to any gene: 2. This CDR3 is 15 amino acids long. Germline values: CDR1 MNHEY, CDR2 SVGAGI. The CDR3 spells CASSSGTSGGNEQFF. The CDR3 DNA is TGTGCCAGCAGTTCCGGGACTAGCGGGGGCAATGAGCAGTTCTTC.

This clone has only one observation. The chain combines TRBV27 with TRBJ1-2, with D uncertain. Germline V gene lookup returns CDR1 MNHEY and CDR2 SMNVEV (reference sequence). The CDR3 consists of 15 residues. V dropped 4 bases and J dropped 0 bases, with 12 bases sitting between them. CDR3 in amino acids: CASSSRNVANYGYTF. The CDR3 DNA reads TGTGCCAGCAGTTCGCGCAATGTAGCTAACTATGGCTACACCTTC.

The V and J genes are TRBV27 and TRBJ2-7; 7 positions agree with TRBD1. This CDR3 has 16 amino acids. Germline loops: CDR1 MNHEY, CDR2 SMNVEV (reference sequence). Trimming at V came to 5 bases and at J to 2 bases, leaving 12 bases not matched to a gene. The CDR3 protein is CASSVRSGQFAYEQYF. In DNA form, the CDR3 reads TGTGCCAGCAGTGTCCGCTCGGGACAGTTTGCCTACGAGCAGTACTTC.

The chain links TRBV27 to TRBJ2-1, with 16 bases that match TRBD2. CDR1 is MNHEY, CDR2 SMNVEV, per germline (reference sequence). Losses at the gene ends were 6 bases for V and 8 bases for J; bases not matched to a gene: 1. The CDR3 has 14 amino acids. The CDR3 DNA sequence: TGTGCCAGCAGGGGACTAGCGGGGGGGGATGAGCAGTTCTTC. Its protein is CASRGLAGGDEQFF.

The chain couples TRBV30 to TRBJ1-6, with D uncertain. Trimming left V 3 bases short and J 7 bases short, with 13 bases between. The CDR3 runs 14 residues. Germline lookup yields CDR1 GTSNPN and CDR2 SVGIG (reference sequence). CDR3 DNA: TGTGCCTGGAGGCTTGCATGGGCGAATTCACCCCTCCACTTT. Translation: CAWRLAWANSPLHF.

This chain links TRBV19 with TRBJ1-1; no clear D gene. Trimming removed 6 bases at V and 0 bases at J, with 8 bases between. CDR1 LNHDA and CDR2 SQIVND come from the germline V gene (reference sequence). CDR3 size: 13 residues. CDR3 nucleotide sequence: TGTGCCAGTAGGTGGAGGTTGAACACTGAAGCTTTCTTT. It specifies CASRWRLNTEAFF.

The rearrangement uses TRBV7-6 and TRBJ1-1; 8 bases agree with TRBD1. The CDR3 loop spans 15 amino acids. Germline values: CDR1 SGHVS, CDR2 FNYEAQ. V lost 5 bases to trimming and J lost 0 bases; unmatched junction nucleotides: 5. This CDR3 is CASSHRTGLNTEAFF. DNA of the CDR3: TGTGCCAGCAGCCACCGGACAGGGTTGAACACTGAAGCTTTCTTT.

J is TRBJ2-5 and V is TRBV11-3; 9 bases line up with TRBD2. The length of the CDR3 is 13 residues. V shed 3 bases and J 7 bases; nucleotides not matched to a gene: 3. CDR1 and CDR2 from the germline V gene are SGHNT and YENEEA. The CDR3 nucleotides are TGTGCCAGCAGCTTGCTAGCGGGGACGACCCAGTACTTC. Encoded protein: CASSLLAGTTQYF.

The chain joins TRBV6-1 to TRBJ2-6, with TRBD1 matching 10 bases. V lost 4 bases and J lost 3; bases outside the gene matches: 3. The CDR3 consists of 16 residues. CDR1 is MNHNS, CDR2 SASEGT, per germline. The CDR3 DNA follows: TGTGCCAGCAGTGGACAGGGGGCAGTTGGGGCCAACGTCCTGACTTTC. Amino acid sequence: CASSGQGAVGANVLTF.

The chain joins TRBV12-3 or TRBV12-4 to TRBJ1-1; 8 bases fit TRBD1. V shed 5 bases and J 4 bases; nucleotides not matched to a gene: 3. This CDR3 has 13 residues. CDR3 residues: CASSRQGFTEAFF. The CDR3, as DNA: TGTGCCAGCAGTCGACAGGGGTTCACTGAAGCTTTCTTT.

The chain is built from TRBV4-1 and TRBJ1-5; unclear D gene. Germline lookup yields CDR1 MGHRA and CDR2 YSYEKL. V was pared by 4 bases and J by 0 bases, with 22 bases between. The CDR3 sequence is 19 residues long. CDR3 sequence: CASSLRAGLVNYSNQPQHF. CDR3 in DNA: TGCGCCAGCAGCCTAAGAGCGGGCCTTGTAAATTATAGCAATCAGCCCCAGCATTTT.

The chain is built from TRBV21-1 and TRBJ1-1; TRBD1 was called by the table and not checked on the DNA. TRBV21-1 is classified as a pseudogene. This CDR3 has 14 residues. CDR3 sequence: CASSEGAGNTEAFF. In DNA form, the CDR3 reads TGTGCCAGCAGCGAAGGGGCTGGGAACACTGAAGCTTTCTTT.

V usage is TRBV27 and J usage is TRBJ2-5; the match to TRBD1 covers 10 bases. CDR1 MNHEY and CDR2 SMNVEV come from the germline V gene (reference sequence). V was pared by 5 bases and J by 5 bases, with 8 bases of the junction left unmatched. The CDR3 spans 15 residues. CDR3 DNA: TGTGCCAGCAGTCTGGGACAGGGGAAATTTGAGACCCAGTACTTC. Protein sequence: CASSLGQGKFETQYF.

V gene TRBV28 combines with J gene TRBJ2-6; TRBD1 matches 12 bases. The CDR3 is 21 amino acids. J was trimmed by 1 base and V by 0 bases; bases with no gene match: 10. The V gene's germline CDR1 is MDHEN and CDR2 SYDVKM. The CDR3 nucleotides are TGTGCCAGCAGTTTATGGAGAGGAGCGGGACAGGGGGCGTCTGGGGCCAACGTCCTGACTTTC. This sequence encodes CASSLWRGAGQGASGANVLTF.

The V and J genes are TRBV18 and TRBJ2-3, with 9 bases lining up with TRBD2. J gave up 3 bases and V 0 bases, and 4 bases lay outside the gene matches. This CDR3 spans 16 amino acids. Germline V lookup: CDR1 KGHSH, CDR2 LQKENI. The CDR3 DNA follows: TGTGCCAGCTCACCACCGGCGGGGGGGCAGACAGATACGCAGTATTTT. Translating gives CASSPPAGGQTDTQYF.

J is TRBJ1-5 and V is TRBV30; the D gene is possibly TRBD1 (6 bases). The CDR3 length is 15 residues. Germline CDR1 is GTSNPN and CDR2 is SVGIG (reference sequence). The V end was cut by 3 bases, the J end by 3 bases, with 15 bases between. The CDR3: CAWRARGHFNQPQHF. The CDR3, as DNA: TGTGCCTGGAGGGCCAGGGGACACTTCAATCAGCCCCAGCATTTT.

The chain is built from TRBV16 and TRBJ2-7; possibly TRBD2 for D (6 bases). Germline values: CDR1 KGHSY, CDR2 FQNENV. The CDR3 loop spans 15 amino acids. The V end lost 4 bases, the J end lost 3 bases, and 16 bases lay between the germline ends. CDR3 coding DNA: TGTGCCAGCAGCCCTCGGCTGTCGGGGGTCTACGAGCAGTACTTC. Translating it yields CASSPRLSGVYEQYF.